These 4 T cell receptor beta chains were sequenced from one sample in a study of blood T cells in healthy people across ages. Next came a second PCR, run for 7 to 11 cycles, which used a sample-barcoded 5' primer along with a J-beta primer mix. MiXCR, run by TCRdb on the 5' RACE reads, gives a single entry per CDR3 protein. This table holds some 1.6 million distinct CDR3 sequences, roughly 30% found once. The sequencing input was blood. The receptors derive from a woman in her twenties or thirties in good health.

About this clonotype: An end of the junction does not agree with germline; a read error may underlie this. The chain recombines TRBV12-3 or TRBV12-4 with TRBJ2-5; 11 bases are shared with TRBD2. The CDR3 is 15 amino acids. CDR3 coding DNA: TGTGCCAGCAGCCCCAGACTAGCGGGAATGGAGACCCGGTACTTC. Translated, it gives CASSPRLAGMETRYF.

This clonotype was counted once. V and J are TRBV20-1 and TRBJ1-1, with TRBD1 identical over 9 bases. Germline lookup yields CDR1 DFQATT and CDR2 SNEGSKA (reference sequence). V shed 5 bases, J shed 4 bases, and the junction held 20 bases outside the gene matches. The CDR3 loop spans 18 amino acids. Here the CDR3 reads CSALPLFSGTGLSTEAFF. The CDR3 region has the DNA TGCAGTGCTTTGCCACTGTTTTCCGGGACAGGGTTGAGCACTGAAGCTTTCTTT.

The CDR3 sequence is CASSQSLRSNQPQHF. The CDR3 DNA follows: TGCGCCAGCAGCCAAAGCCTACGGAGCAATCAGCCCCAGCATTTT. This chain joins TRBV4-1 and TRBJ1-5; D ambiguous. V dropped 2 bases and J dropped 1 base, with 9 bases sitting between them. Germline V gene data show CDR1 as MGHRA and CDR2 as YSYEKL. This CDR3 comprises 15 residues.

V usage is TRBV9 and J usage is TRBJ2-1; D is unresolved. CDR1 SGDLS and CDR2 YYNGEE come from the germline V gene. The CDR3 loop spans 15 amino acids. V gave up 0 bases and J gave up 2 bases, with 9 bases separating them. CDR3 protein: CASSVVSVPYNEQFF. CDR3 nucleotide sequence: TGTGCCAGCAGCGTAGTTTCTGTCCCCTACAATGAGCAGTTCTTC.